Reported below is one T cell receptor beta chain. Antigen specificity is unknown. This record belongs to a study of ipilimumab plus nivolumab after autologous stem cell transplantation. Study details: Median doses per patient: roughly 5 ipilimumab, under 10 nivolumab.

Some clones are missing from TCRdb's copy, which holds only in-frame ones; the method was immunoSEQ multiplex PCR. Of 15,000 to 20,000 clones listed, 81% are singletons. Checkpoint therapy with ipilimumab 1 mg/kg began 14 to 28 days after transplant. Through week 26, nivolumab 3 mg/kg IV was given weeks 1, 4, 7, 10, then biweekly. Deletions cut 1 base from V and 5 bases from J, with 6 bases between. CDR1 is LNHDA and CDR2 is SQIVND in the germline V gene (reference sequence). The CDR3 covers 13 residues. The study, taken as a whole, reports: TCR repertoire, Treg phenotype and gut microbiota reportedly support more study of this approach.

The chain employs TRBV19 and TRBJ1-5; no definite D call. The sequence was obtained from a male donor with diffuse large B-cell lymphoma. Sequenced here: PBMCs, sampled in a trial of ipilimumab plus nivolumab as post-transplant consolidation. CDR3 protein: CASSIAPYQPQHF. CDR3 DNA sequence: TGTGCCAGTAGTATAGCCCCTTATCAGCCCCAGCATTTT.